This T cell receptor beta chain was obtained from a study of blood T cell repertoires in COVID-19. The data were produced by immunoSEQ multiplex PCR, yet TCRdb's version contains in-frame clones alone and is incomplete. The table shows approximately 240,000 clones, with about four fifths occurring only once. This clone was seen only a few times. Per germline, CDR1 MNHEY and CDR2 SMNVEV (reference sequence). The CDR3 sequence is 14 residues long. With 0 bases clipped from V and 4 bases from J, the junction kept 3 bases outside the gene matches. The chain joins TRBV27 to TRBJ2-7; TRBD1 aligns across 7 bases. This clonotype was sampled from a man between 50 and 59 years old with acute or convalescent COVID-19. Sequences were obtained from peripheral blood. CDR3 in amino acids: CASSLSMGQYEQYF. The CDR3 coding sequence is TGTGCCAGCAGTTTATCGATGGGACAGTACGAGCAGTACTTC.